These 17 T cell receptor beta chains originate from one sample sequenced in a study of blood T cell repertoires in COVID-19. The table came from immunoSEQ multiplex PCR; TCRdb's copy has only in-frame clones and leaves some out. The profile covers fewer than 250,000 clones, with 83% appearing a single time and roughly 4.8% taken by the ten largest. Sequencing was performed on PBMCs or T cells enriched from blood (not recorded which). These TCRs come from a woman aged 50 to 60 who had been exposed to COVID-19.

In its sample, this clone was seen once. The CDR3 loop reads CASSLFGGSTDTQYF. The DNA for the CDR3 is TGTGCCAGCAGTTTATTCGGGGGGTCCACAGATACGCAGTATTTT. The V call is TRBV27, the J call TRBJ2-3; 7 positions match TRBD2. Germline CDR1 reads MNHEY; CDR2 reads SMNVEV (reference sequence). Losses at the gene ends were 1 base for V and 2 bases for J; bases not matched to a gene: 3. This CDR3 has 15 amino acids.

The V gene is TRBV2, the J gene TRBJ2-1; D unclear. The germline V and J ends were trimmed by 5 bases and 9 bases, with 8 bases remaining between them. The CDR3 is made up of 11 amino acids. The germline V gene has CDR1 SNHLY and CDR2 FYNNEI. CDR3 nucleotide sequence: TGTGCCAGCAGTTTCTATAGTGAGCAGTTCTTC. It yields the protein CASSFYSEQFF. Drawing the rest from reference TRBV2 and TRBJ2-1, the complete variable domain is EPEVTQTPSHQVTQMGQEVILRCVPISNHLYFYWYRQILGQKVEFLVSFYNNEISEKSEIFDDQFSVERPDGSNFTLKIRSTKLEDSAMYFCASSFYSEQFFGPGTRLTVL.

The CDR3 spells CASSERALTGLGYGYTF. For the CDR3, the DNA is TGTGCCAGCAGTGAACGGGCCCTCACAGGGTTGGGGTATGGCTACACCTTC. The chain carries TRBV6-4 and TRBJ1-2; perhaps TRBD1 as D (6 bases). The CDR3 length is 17 residues. V gave up 3 bases and J gave up 5 bases, with 22 bases separating them. The germline CDR1 and CDR2 sequences are MRHNA and SNTAGT.

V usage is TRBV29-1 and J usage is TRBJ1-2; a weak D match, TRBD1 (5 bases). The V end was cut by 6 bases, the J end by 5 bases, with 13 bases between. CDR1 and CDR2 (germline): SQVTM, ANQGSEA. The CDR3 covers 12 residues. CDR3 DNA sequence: TGCAGCGTGGGGGGAGAGGGTTATGGCTACACCTTC. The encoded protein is CSVGGEGYGYTF.

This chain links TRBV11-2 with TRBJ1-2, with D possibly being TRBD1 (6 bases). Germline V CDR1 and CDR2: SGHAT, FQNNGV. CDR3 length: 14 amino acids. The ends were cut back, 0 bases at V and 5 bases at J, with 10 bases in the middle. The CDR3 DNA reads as TGTGCCAGCAGCTTAGATCAGGGGAGTTATGGCTACACCTTC. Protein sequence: CASSLDQGSYGYTF.

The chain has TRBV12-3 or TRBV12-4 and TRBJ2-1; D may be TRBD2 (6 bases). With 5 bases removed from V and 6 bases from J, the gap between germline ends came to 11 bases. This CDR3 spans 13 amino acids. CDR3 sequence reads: CASSPTSSNEQFF. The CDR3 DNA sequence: TGTGCCAGCAGTCCCACTAGCAGCAATGAGCAGTTCTTC.

The CDR3 bases are TGTGCCAGCAGTTCCCGGGACAGGAATGAAAAACTGTTTTTT. It codes for CASSSRDRNEKLFF. This chain connects TRBV25-1 to TRBJ1-4; TRBD1 matches at 8 bases. Germline V gives CDR1 MGHDK, CDR2 SYGVNS. CDR3 length equals 14 residues. With V trimmed by 5 bases and J by 5 bases, 4 bases remained unmatched.

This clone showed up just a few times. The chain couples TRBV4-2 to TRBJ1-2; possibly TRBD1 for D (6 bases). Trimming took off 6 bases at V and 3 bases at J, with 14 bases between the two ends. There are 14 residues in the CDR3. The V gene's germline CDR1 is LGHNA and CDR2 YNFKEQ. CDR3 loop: CASRGRDTDYGYTF. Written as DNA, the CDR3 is TGTGCCAGCAGGGGGAGGGACACAGACTATGGCTACACCTTC.

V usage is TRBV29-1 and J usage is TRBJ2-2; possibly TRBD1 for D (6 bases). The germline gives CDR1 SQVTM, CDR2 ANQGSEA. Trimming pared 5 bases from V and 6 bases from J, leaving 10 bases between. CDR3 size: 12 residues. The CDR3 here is CSVRPGAGELFF. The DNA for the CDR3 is TGCAGCGTTCGGCCAGGGGCCGGGGAGCTGTTTTTT.

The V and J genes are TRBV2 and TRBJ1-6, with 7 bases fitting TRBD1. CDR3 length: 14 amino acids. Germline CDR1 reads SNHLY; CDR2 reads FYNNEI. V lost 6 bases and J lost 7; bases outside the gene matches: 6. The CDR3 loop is CASSTGDTNSPLHF. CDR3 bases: TGTGCCAGCAGCACAGGGGACACCAATTCACCCCTCCACTTT.

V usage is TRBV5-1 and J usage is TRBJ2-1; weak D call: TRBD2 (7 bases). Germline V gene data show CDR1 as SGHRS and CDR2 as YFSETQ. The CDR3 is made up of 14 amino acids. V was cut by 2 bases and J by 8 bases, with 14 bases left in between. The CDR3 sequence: CASSFRRGGDEQFF. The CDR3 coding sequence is TGCGCCAGCAGCTTCCGAAGAGGGGGGGATGAGCAGTTCTTC.

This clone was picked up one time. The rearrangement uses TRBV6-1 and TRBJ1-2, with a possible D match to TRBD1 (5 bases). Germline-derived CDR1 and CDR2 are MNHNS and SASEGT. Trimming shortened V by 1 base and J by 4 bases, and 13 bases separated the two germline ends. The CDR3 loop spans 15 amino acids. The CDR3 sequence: CASSEGYGQGYGYTF. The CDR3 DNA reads TGTGCCAGCAGTGAAGGTTACGGTCAGGGCTATGGCTACACCTTC.

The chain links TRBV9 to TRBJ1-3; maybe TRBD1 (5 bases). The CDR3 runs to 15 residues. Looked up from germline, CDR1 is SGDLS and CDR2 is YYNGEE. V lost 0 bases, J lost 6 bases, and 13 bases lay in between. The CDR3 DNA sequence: TGTGCCAGCAGCGTAGGTGGAGGGACCTTAAACACCATATATTTT. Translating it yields CASSVGGGTLNTIYF.

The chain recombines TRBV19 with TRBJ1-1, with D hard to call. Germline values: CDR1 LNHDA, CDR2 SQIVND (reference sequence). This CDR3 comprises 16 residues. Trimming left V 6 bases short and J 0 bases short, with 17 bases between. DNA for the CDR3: TGTGCCAGTAGCGTTGCCGACACCAGCATGAACACTGAAGCTTTCTTT. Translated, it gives CASSVADTSMNTEAFF.

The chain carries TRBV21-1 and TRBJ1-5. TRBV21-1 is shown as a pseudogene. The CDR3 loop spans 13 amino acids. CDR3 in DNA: TGTGCCAGGTCGAGGGATAGCAATCAGCCCCAGCATTTT. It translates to CARSRDSNQPQHF.

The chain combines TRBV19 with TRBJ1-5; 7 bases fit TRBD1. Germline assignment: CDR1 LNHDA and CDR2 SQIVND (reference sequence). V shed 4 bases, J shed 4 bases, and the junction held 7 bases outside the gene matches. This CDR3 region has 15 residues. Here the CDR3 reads CASSNGDSPNQPQHF. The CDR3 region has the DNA TGTGCCAGTAGTAATGGGGACAGCCCAAATCAGCCCCAGCATTTT. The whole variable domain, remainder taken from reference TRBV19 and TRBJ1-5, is DGGITQSPKYLFRKEGQNVTLSCEQNLNHDAMYWYRQDPGQGLRLIYYSQIVNDFQKGDIAEGYSVSREKKESFPLTVTSAQKNPTAFYLCASSNGDSPNQPQHFGDGTRLSIL.

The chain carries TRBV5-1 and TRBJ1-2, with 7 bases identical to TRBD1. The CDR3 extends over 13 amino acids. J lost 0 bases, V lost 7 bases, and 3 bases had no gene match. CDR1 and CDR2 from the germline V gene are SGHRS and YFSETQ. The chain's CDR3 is CASQQGTNYGYTF. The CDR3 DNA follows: TGCGCCAGCCAACAGGGGACTAACTATGGCTACACCTTC.